These T cell receptor beta chains were read from a single sample in a study of blood T cell repertoires in COVID-19. Assay used: immunoSEQ multiplex PCR; TCRdb lists only in-frame clones, some missing. The sample consists of fewer than 200,000 clones, 80% to 85% of them appearing once. Sequencing used peripheral blood. The source is a man aged 65-85 years with active or convalescent COVID-19. Each CDR3 is given with its conserved first and last residue. Fields, in order: V gene, J gene, D gene, clone size, CDR3 protein, CDR3 DNA. A D gene is named only where the DNA matches it firmly. Not all rows give a size; the values are once, few, many and, for expanded clones, a class.

>TRBV28|TRBJ2-3|TRBD2|-
CASSAGGTLGKGTQYF
TGTGCCAGCAGCGCCGGGGGGACGCTCGGGAAGGGTACGCAGTATTTT
>TRBV29-1|TRBJ1-2|TRBD1|-
CSVGDRPNYGYTF
TGCAGCGTTGGGGACAGACCGAACTATGGCTACACCTTC
>TRBV5-6|TRBJ1-2|-|-
CASSLGGRDGYTF
TGTGCCAGCAGCCTGGGGGGGCGGGATGGCTACACCTTC
>TRBV3-1/TRBV3-2|TRBJ2-7|TRBD1|-
CASSQGTGAFEQYF
TGTGCCAGCAGCCAAGGGACAGGGGCTTTCGAGCAGTACTTC
>TRBV5-1|TRBJ2-2|TRBD1|once
CASSIRDSNTGELFF
TGCGCCAGCAGCATCCGGGACAGTAACACCGGGGAGCTGTTTTTT
>TRBV19|TRBJ2-7|TRBD1|-
CASTPTGTYEQYF
TGTGCCAGTACCCCGACAGGGACCTACGAGCAGTACTTC
>TRBV11-2|TRBJ2-1|-|-
CASSLATYRVGEQFF
TGTGCCAGCAGCTTAGCTACCTACAGGGTCGGTGAGCAGTTCTTC
>TRBV7-2|TRBJ1-2|-|-
CASSLVDSVYGYTF
TGTGCCAGCAGCTTAGTGGACAGCGTCTATGGCTACACCTTC
>TRBV28|TRBJ1-5|-|-
CASSLRGPTQPQHF
TGTGCCAGCAGTCTTAGAGGTCCGACCCAGCCCCAGCATTTT
>TRBV7-9|TRBJ1-2|-|once
CASSRARDGYTF
TGTGCCAGCAGCCGTGCCAGGGATGGCTACACCTTC
>TRBV5-5|TRBJ2-6|TRBD1|-
CASSLVWTGASGANVLTF
TGTGCCAGCAGCTTGGTTTGGACAGGGGCCTCTGGGGCCAACGTCCTGACTTTC
>TRBV5-1|TRBJ2-2|TRBD1|-
CASQIRPTGDGGELFF
TGCGCCAGCCAAATAAGGCCTACAGGGGATGGCGGGGAGCTGTTTTTT
>TRBV14|TRBJ2-6|TRBD1|-
CASRLKQGARGANVLTF
TGTGCCAGCAGACTAAAACAGGGGGCGCGGGGGGCCAACGTCCTGACTTTC
>TRBV2|TRBJ2-5|TRBD2|-
CATSGTHQETQYF
TGTGCCACTAGCGGGACCCACCAAGAGACCCAGTACTTC
>TRBV3-1/TRBV3-2|TRBJ2-5|-|few
CASSQAASVETQYF
TGTGCCAGCAGCCAAGCGGCTAGCGTAGAGACCCAGTACTTC
>TRBV7-9|TRBJ1-2|TRBD1|-
CASSPRRRTGGDYGYTF
TGTGCCAGCAGCCCGAGGCGGAGGACAGGGGGCGACTATGGCTACACCTTC
>TRBV18|TRBJ2-1|TRBD2|-
CASSHTSGTLYNEQFF
TGTGCCAGCTCACATACTAGCGGGACCCTCTACAATGAGCAGTTCTTC
>TRBV6-2/TRBV6-3|TRBJ1-2|-|-
CASSMRVPYGYTF
TGTGCCAGCAGTATGAGGGTTCCCTATGGCTACACCTTC
>TRBV7-3|TRBJ2-1|-|few
CASSLTGQPLDEQFF
TGTGCCAGCAGCTTAACGGGGCAGCCTTTGGATGAGCAGTTCTTC
>TRBV11-2|TRBJ2-4|TRBD1|-
CASSRTGTGGLQYF
TGTGCCAGCAGCCGGACGGGGACAGGGGGCCTTCAGTACTTC
>TRBV5-1|TRBJ1-2|TRBD1|-
CASSWDRAETYGYTF
TGCGCCAGCAGCTGGGACAGGGCGGAAACCTATGGCTACACCTTC
>TRBV2|TRBJ1-2|-|once
CASSQGQGPPYGYTF
TGTGCCAGCAGCCAGGGGCAGGGGCCTCCCTATGGCTACACCTTC
>TRBV6-5|TRBJ2-7|-|once
CASSYSAGYEQYF
TGTGCCAGCAGTTACTCTGCGGGTTACGAGCAGTACTTC
>TRBV5-4|TRBJ1-4|-|-
CASSFEEKLFF
TGTGCCAGCAGCTTTGAGGAAAAACTGTTTTTT
>TRBV12-3/TRBV12-4|TRBJ1-1|-|-
CASARGIDTEAFF
TGTGCCAGCGCGAGGGGGATTGACACTGAAGCTTTCTTT
>TRBV18|TRBJ2-1|-|-
CASSPPGRAADEQFF
TGTGCCAGCTCACCACCCGGACGAGCGGCAGATGAGCAGTTCTTC
>TRBV11-2|TRBJ2-5|-|-
CASSSMVAEETQYF
TGTGCCAGCAGCTCTATGGTCGCGGAAGAGACCCAGTACTTC
>TRBV5-6|TRBJ1-1|TRBD1|-
CASSSNRGGYWESSFF
TGTGCCAGCAGCTCCAACAGGGGGGGTTACTGGGAAAGCTCTTTCTTT
>TRBV5-1|TRBJ2-3|-|-
CASSLSGDTQYF
TGCGCCAGCAGCTTGTCAGGAGATACGCAGTATTTT
>TRBV5-4|TRBJ2-1|TRBD2|-
CASSFGGAGGRQFF
TGTGCCAGCAGTTTTGGGGGAGCGGGGGGACGTCAGTTCTTC
>TRBV19|TRBJ2-7|-|once
CASSVDSLNSYEQYF
TGTGCCAGTAGTGTCGACAGCCTCAACTCCTACGAGCAGTACTTC
>TRBV6-5|TRBJ2-6|-|once
CASSRGGAGANVLTF
TGTGCCAGCAGCCGAGGCGGGGCTGGGGCCAACGTCCTGACTTTC
>TRBV10-3|TRBJ2-3|-|-
CAIRGLGGARDTQYF
TGTGCCATCAGGGGGCTTGGCGGAGCGAGGGATACGCAGTATTTT
>TRBV2|TRBJ1-2|TRBD1|-
CASRDRGPRGYTF
TGTGCCAGCAGGGACAGGGGGCCACGGGGCTACACCTTC
>TRBV7-2|TRBJ2-3|TRBD2|-
CASRLGAGGSTDTQYF
TGTGCCAGCAGGTTAGGGGCGGGGGGGAGCACAGATACGCAGTATTTT
>TRBV6-5|TRBJ2-5|-|once
CASRKTSQETQYF
TGTGCCAGCAGGAAGACTTCGCAAGAGACCCAGTACTTC
>TRBV4-1|TRBJ2-7|-|-
CASSPPGTFAYEQYF
TGCGCCAGCAGCCCCCCGGGGACTTTCGCCTACGAGCAGTACTTC
>TRBV6-2/TRBV6-3|TRBJ1-5|-|-
CASSQRGINQPQHF
TGTGCCAGCAGTCAAAGGGGGATCAATCAGCCCCAGCATTTT
>TRBV11-2|TRBJ2-7|-|once
CASTPGVVSYEQYF
TGTGCCAGCACCCCCGGGGTTGTATCCTACGAGCAGTACTTC
>TRBV7-2|TRBJ1-1|-|-
CASRVQGNTEAFF
TGTGCCAGCAGGGTACAGGGGAACACTGAAGCTTTCTTT
>TRBV7-8|TRBJ1-4|-|many
CASTLRFQGGKLFF
TGTGCCAGCACCCTTAGGTTTCAGGGTGGCAAACTGTTTTTT
>TRBV7-7|TRBJ1-3|-|-
CASSRGGADGNTIYF
TGTGCCAGCAGCCGGGGGGGGGCTGACGGAAACACCATATATTTT
>TRBV18|TRBJ2-7|TRBD1|-
CASSRPQGNYEQYF
TGTGCCAGCTCACGACCACAGGGGAACTACGAGCAGTACTTC
>TRBV14|TRBJ1-5|-|-
CASSDSLNQPQHF
TGTGCCAGCAGCGACAGCCTGAATCAGCCCCAGCATTTT
>TRBV18|TRBJ2-7|TRBD2|-
CASSHGPPSGGAIHEQYF
TGTGCCAGCTCACACGGGCCCCCGAGCGGGGGGGCCATCCACGAGCAGTACTTC
>TRBV5-6|TRBJ1-5|-|-
CASSLEGGLGSNQPQHF
TGTGCCAGCAGCTTGGAGGGGGGGCTAGGGAGCAATCAGCCCCAGCATTTT
>TRBV2|TRBJ2-7|-|-
CASMRSTTTYEQYF
TGTGCCAGCATGAGGTCTACAACGACCTACGAGCAGTACTTC
>TRBV5-1|TRBJ1-4|TRBD1|-
CASSSGQYNEKLFF
TGCGCCAGCAGCTCGGGACAGTACAATGAAAAACTGTTTTTT
>TRBV12-5|TRBJ1-2|-|few
CASGSPDKFGGYTF
TGTGCTAGTGGTTCCCCCGACAAGTTTGGTGGCTACACCTTC
>TRBV27|TRBJ1-1|-|-
CASSLRRQEPNTEAFF
TGTGCCAGCAGTTTACGACGACAGGAGCCAAACACTGAAGCTTTCTTT
>TRBV7-9|TRBJ1-2|-|-
CASSLSGTPSYGYTF
TGTGCCAGCAGCTTATCGGGGACACCCAGCTATGGCTACACCTTC
>TRBV19|TRBJ2-5|-|-
CASSMSRWETQYF
TGTGCCAGTAGTATGTCCCGGTGGGAGACCCAGTACTTC
>TRBV28|TRBJ2-1|TRBD2|-
CASRSVAGGGYNEQFF
TGTGCCAGCAGATCAGTAGCGGGAGGGGGTTACAATGAGCAGTTCTTC
>TRBV18|TRBJ2-7|-|-
CASSPPKSSEQYF
TGTGCCAGCTCACCCCCTAAGAGTTCCGAGCAGTACTTC
>TRBV7-2|TRBJ2-1|-|-
CASSRRPQGRTYNEQFF
TGTGCCAGCAGCAGGCGACCACAGGGTCGTACCTACAATGAGCAGTTCTTC